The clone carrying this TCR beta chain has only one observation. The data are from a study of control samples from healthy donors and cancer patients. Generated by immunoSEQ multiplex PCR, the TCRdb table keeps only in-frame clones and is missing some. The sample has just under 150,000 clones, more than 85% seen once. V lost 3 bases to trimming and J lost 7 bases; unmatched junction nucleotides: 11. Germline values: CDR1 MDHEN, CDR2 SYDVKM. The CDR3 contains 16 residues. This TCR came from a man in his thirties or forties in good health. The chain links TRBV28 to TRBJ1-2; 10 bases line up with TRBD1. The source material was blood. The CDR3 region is CASSLPHRQGAFGYTF. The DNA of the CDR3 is TGTGCCAGCAGTTTGCCTCATCGACAGGGGGCTTTTGGCTACACCTTC.